This TCR beta chain is from a study of cytomegalovirus exposure and HLA in healthy donors. Points from the study as a whole: Researchers catalogued roughly 150 TCR beta chains as cytomegalovirus-associated. A few chains tied to CMV proved CMV antigen-specific in vitro.

Some clones are missing from TCRdb's copy, which holds only in-frame ones; the method was immunoSEQ multiplex PCR. Among roughly 300,000 clones listed, around 87% were seen once. There are 18 residues in the CDR3. Per the germline V gene, CDR1 is SGHTA and CDR2 is FQGNSA. V lost 5 bases and J lost 4; bases outside the gene matches: 18. The donors were part of the validation cohort of over a hundred subjects. That cohort was separate from the first cohort, which comprised several hundred subjects. Of note for this clone: Its antigen remains unknown.

The chain employs TRBV7-2 and TRBJ1-2; 8 nucleotides align to TRBD1. This TCR derives from a woman in her 30s in good health and CMV-seropositive. Sequences were obtained from PBMCs. The CDR3 spells CASSVRQGLRGIGYGYTF. In DNA, the CDR3 is TGTGCCAGCAGCGTCCGACAGGGGTTGAGGGGGATCGGCTATGGCTACACCTTC.